Sequencing of this T cell receptor beta chain was carried out in a study of T cells in Graves' hyperthyroidism and ophthalmopathy. Template material for amplifying TCR beta CDR3 regions consisted of RNA transcripts. HTBI primers were the set used in a first-round RT-PCR of the TCR CDR3. In TCRdb, the multiplex PCR reads were re-called with MiXCR into one record per CDR3 protein. The profile covers roughly 350,000 distinct CDR3 sequences, with 13% to 15% appearing a single time and 15% to 20% taken by the ten largest. Reasons for excluding patients were uncontrolled infection, other autoimmune disease, pregnancy or lactation. Diagnostic decisions used clinical symptoms, serum thyroxine and TRAb, thyroid ultrasound and orbital computed tomography. This clonotype was counted at least ten times. This CDR3 is built from 16 residues. The germline gives CDR1 MDHEN, CDR2 SYDVKM. J lost 7 bases, V lost 7 bases, and 14 bases had no gene match.

Sequencing used blood. This receptor was taken from a woman aged 25 to 39 with Graves' ophthalmopathy. The J gene is TRBJ1-4, the V gene TRBV28; 8 bases agree with TRBD1. CDR3 in DNA: TGTGCCAGCATCCCGGGACAGGCGGTTCTTTTTGAAAAACTGTTTTTT. Amino acid sequence: CASIPGQAVLFEKLFF.